This T cell receptor (beta chain) was obtained from a study of cytomegalovirus exposure and HLA in healthy donors. The study, taken as a whole, reports: In vitro work confirmed that a few CMV-associated chains recognize CMV antigens.

The PCR was carried out with 60 Vbeta primers and 13 Jbeta primers. Repertoires were generated with immunoSEQ multiplex PCR, while TCRdb's copy carries only in-frame clones and drops some. The sample has 100,000 to 150,000 clones; 80% to 90% are singletons. Remarks on this clone: Its antigen is unidentified.

Germline V gives CDR1 MNHEY, CDR2 SMNVEV (reference sequence). Trimming took off 8 bases at V and 6 bases at J, with 19 bases between the two ends. The CDR3 runs 15 residues. Material: PBMCs. The chain combines TRBV27 with TRBJ1-4; possible D gene TRBD1, 5 bases. This clonotype was obtained from a woman in her late teens or twenties in good health and CMV-seropositive. The CDR3 coding sequence is TGTGCCAGCGCTCCCACGTGGACACGTTATGAAAAACTGTTTTTT. It is translated as CASAPTWTRYEKLFF.